The clone carrying this T cell receptor beta chain was counted once. Its antigen is as yet unknown. The CDR3 runs 13 residues. Trimming at V came to 4 bases and at J to 11 bases, leaving 10 bases not matched to a gene. CDR1 KGHSH and CDR2 LQKENI come from the germline V gene. The data belong to a study of cytomegalovirus exposure and HLA in healthy donors. Turning to the study itself: Of all 400 or so donors who were genotyped, roughly 85% belonged to the Caucasian-associated ancestry cluster. Study findings and constraints: TCR association rates varied by HLA locus in a later analysis, with DRB1 highest and HLA-C lowest. Listed as cytomegalovirus-associated were 150 or so TCR beta chains. Available immune exposure information covered CMV serostatus only.

With 60 Vbeta and 13 Jbeta primers, the PCR was carried out. The repertoire was sequenced with immunoSEQ multiplex PCR; TCRdb's copy has only in-frame clones and lacks some. The sample records under 95,000 clones, under 80% being singletons. The sample taken for sequencing was PBMCs. This TCR came from a boy younger than 18 in good health and CMV-seronegative. V usage is TRBV18 and J usage is TRBJ1-1, with 7 bases fitting TRBD1. CDR3 DNA sequence: TGTGCCAGCTCACATAGCAGGGACAGTGGGGCTTTCTTT. Translation: CASSHSRDSGAFF.